The subject of this entry is one T cell receptor beta chain. PCR involved 60 Vbeta and 13 Jbeta primers. Sequencing used immunoSEQ multiplex PCR; TCRdb keeps in-frame clones, though not all of them. The sample contains around 190,000 clones, around a tenth of which appear only once. These data originate in a study of cytomegalovirus exposure and HLA in healthy donors. Germline CDR1 MGHRA, CDR2 YSYEKL. V shed 1 base and J shed 0 bases, with 13 bases lying between them. The CDR3 is 17 amino acids. Material: PBMCs. The rearrangement joins TRBV4-1 to TRBJ2-1; D may be TRBD2 (7 bases). This TCR was sampled from a woman aged 25 to 39 in good health and CMV-seropositive. DNA of the CDR3: TGCGCCAGCAGCCAAGGGGTGGGGGGGCCCTCCTACAATGAGCAGTTCTTC. It specifies CASSQGVGGPSYNEQFF.